This TCR beta chain comes out of a study of OX40 agonist ivuxolimab in advanced cancers. For context, the study as a whole: The costimulatory receptor OX40 (CD134) was targeted by ivuxolimab, a fully human IgG2 agonistic monoclonal antibody. In the dose-escalation cohort, around four fifths of patients were male, and the mean age was approximately 60 years, with a range of roughly 23 to 85. Prior anti-PD-1, anti-PD-L1 or anti-CTLA-4 therapy was permitted, and 35% to 40% of dose-escalation patients had received checkpoint inhibitors. The monotherapy dose-escalation portion (N ≈ 52 patients) of the phase I ivuxolimab trial is reported in the paper. Intravenous ivuxolimab was administered to patients every 2 weeks at six dose levels: 0.01, 0.1, 0.3, 1.5, 3 and 10 mg/kg. The point of sequencing TCRbeta in the periphery was to test whether ivuxolimab changed TCR sequence diversity and drove clonal T-cell expansion. Three dose-escalation patients achieved partial responses, one with hepatocellular carcinoma and two with cutaneous melanoma. Of the 52 patients in dose escalation, about 20 had hepatocellular carcinoma, some 15 had melanoma, 9 had renal cell carcinoma and 9 had head and neck cancer.

General findings and caveats noted by the study authors: At doses from 0.1 to 3.0 mg/kg, clonal expansion was seen in both CD4+ and CD8+ blood T cells between baseline and week 6. Low levels of normalized T-cell clonal expansion were also seen in some patients who did not respond. Partial responders in the 0.1-3.0 mg/kg groups had among the lowest normalized peripheral clonal expansion, especially among CD8+ T cells. On average, CD8+ T cells showed more expanded clones than CD4+ T cells after ivuxolimab. Antigen specificity was not determined for the clonally expanded peripheral T cells.

The trial excluded patients who had a history of autoimmune disease or were on systemic immunosuppression. Peripheral blood for TCR sequencing was collected from all dose cohorts at baseline, on cycle 4 day 1, and on cycle 7 day 1. Samples came from an open-label, multicenter, first-in-human phase I dose-escalation trial of ivuxolimab. Adults with locally advanced or metastatic head and neck squamous cell, hepatocellular, melanoma or renal cell carcinoma were enrolled in the trial. Before TCR sequencing, CD4+ T cells and CD8+ T cells from peripheral blood were sorted into separate populations. Including cysteine and phenylalanine, the CDR3 has 13 amino acids. Only the CDR3 DNA is retained, 39 bases long and in frame from the first base. CDR1 and CDR2 are read off the germline V gene as SGHTA and FQGNSA. V is clipped by 4 bases and J by 2 bases, and the sequence between their germline boundaries is 6 bases long.

For sequencing of the TCRbeta CDR3 region, genomic DNA was extracted from the sorted cells. The immunoSEQ Assay was used for sequencing of TCRbeta CDR3 regions. TCRdb's version of the immuneACCESS table is confined to in-frame rearrangements and falls short of the full clone set. An unresolved V gene accounts for under half of the shortfall where checked; the remainder is of unknown origin. For this sample the table gives about 64,000 clones, of which under 90% were detected only once. The ten biggest clones cover 1.2% of the sample. As regards this clone: This receptor's antigen is unknown. No much larger clone is present one base from it, and per-base qualities are unavailable.

The material was CD4+ or CD8+ T cells sorted from blood, obtained in a trial of the OX40 agonist ivuxolimab. This sequence originates from an adult with an advanced solid tumor such as melanoma, head and neck, liver or kidney cancer. The V and J genes are TRBV7-2 and TRBJ1-5, with the D segment identity uncertain. The CDR3 corresponds to CASSYVGNQPQHF. The DNA sequence is given as TGTGCCAGCAGCTATGTGGGCAATCAGCCCCAGCATTTT.